This T cell receptor beta chain came from a study of OX40 agonist ivuxolimab in advanced cancers. Produced via immunoSEQ multiplex PCR; TCRdb's table is partial and in-frame only. Among 130,000 or so clones listed, around 93% were seen once. Samples were taken at baseline and on day 1 of cycles 4 and 7. Regarding this clone: Antigen unknown.

This CDR3 is built from 16 residues. Looked up from germline, CDR1 is SGDLS and CDR2 is YYNGEE. The ends were cut back, 0 bases at V and 2 bases at J, with 12 bases in the middle. Whole-study results and caveats: Some nonresponders also had low normalized T-cell clonal expansion.

The gene calls are TRBV9 and TRBJ1-3; D unresolved. This TCR was recovered from an adult with an advanced solid tumor such as melanoma, head and neck, liver or kidney cancer. Material: CD4+ or CD8+ T cells sorted from blood, obtained in a trial of the OX40 agonist ivuxolimab. The CDR3 nucleotides are TGTGCCAGCAGCGTAGAAGTCAATCCCCCTGGAAACACCATATATTTT. This codes for CASSVEVNPPGNTIYF.